This TCR beta chain was found in a study of PD-1 blockade in classical Hodgkin lymphoma. The ends lost 3 bases at V and 4 bases at J; junction bases unmatched: 6. This CDR3 comprises 16 residues. CDR1 and CDR2 (germline): MGHRA, YSYEKL. Only in-frame clones appear in the TCRdb table, and some are missing; sequencing was by immunoSEQ multiplex PCR. There are fewer than 40,000 clones in the sample; about nine tenths occur only once, and roughly 1.2% lies in the top ten. Time point meaning: newly diagnosed, previously untreated cHL patient sample. Starting with thawed PBMCs, CD4+ T cells were purified by magnetic negative selection.

Sequences were obtained from CD4+ T cells from blood. The V call is TRBV4-1, the J call TRBJ2-5; 12 nucleotides agree with TRBD2. The TCR originated in a human donor with classical Hodgkin lymphoma. CDR3 loop: CASSHGTSGSGETQYF. The DNA for the CDR3 is TGCGCCAGCAGCCATGGGACTAGCGGGTCGGGAGAGACCCAGTACTTC.